These T cell receptor beta chains were read from a single sample in a study of blood T cell repertoires in COVID-19. Data came from immunoSEQ multiplex PCR; TCRdb stores just in-frame clones and leaves some out. Here the sample spans about 180,000 clones, over 80% being singletons. Material: peripheral blood. These TCRs come from a woman in her forties or fifties with acute or convalescent COVID-19. Each CDR3 is given with its conserved first and last residue. D genes are given only for firm matches. Size is omitted from some rows. Given values are once, few, many or a class for expanded clones.

D	size	V	J	CDR3	DNA
.	.	TRBV2	TRBJ1-6	CASSRGSSYNSPLHF	TGTGCCAGCAGTAGGGGGTCATCCTATAATTCACCCCTCCACTTT
.	.	TRBV6-5	TRBJ2-5	CASSYYGGETQYF	TGTGCCAGCAGTTACTATGGGGGGGAGACCCAGTACTTC
TRBD2	few	TRBV7-9	TRBJ2-1	CASRLNSGRVSYNEQFF	TGTGCCAGCAGGCTCAATAGCGGGAGGGTCTCCTACAATGAGCAGTTCTTC
TRBD2	.	TRBV7-2	TRBJ2-7	CASSLGPGGLYYEQYF	TGTGCCAGCAGCTTAGGTCCGGGGGGGCTATACTACGAGCAGTACTTC
TRBD1	.	TRBV2	TRBJ2-1	CASRGTGGSNEQFF	TGTGCCAGCAGGGGGACAGGGGGTAGCAATGAGCAGTTCTTC
TRBD2	.	TRBV2	TRBJ2-5	CASSKGLAGGETQYF	TGTGCCAGCAGTAAAGGACTAGCGGGAGGAGAGACCCAGTACTTC
.	.	TRBV6-6	TRBJ1-1	CASYRTENTEAFF	TGTGCCAGCTACAGGACAGAGAACACTGAAGCTTTCTTT
.	.	TRBV11-2	TRBJ2-1	CASSLDREFNNEQFF	TGTGCCAGCAGCTTAGACCGGGAGTTTAACAATGAGCAGTTCTTC
.	.	TRBV6-5	TRBJ1-2	CASNKIRGDYGYTF	TGTGCCAGCAATAAAATCAGGGGTGACTATGGCTACACCTTC
.	.	TRBV18	TRBJ1-2	CASSPRPREDYGYTF	TGTGCCAGCTCACCACGGCCGAGGGAGGACTATGGCTACACCTTC
.	.	TRBV4-2	TRBJ1-2	CASSRTEQTYGYTF	TGTGCCAGCAGCCGCACGGAGCAGACGTATGGCTACACCTTC
TRBD1	.	TRBV11-3	TRBJ1-2	CASSSGQAYGYTF	TGTGCCAGCAGCTCGGGACAGGCCTATGGCTACACCTTC
.	.	TRBV6-2/TRBV6-3	TRBJ2-7	CASSYPATGNEQYF	TGTGCCAGCAGTTACCCAGCAACCGGGAACGAGCAGTACTTC
.	.	TRBV3-1/TRBV3-2	TRBJ1-2	CASSQDTGEGGGYTF	TGTGCCAGCAGCCAAGACACTGGGGAGGGAGGCGGCTACACCTTC
.	.	TRBV6-1	TRBJ1-4	CASSEAGAHREKLFF	TGTGCCAGCAGTGAAGCGGGGGCTCATCGGGAAAAACTGTTTTTT
TRBD2	.	TRBV18	TRBJ2-3	CASSPGTSGGPWAPDTQYF	TGTGCCAGCTCACCTGGGACTAGCGGGGGGCCTTGGGCCCCAGATACGCAGTATTTT